This TCR beta chain originates from a study of monozygotic twins with inflammatory bowel disease. Investigators extracted total RNA from whole blood and did not sort T cells. Findings of the study overall: The authors note that differing immunosuppressive treatments may have added variability to patient repertoires.

The V gene's germline CDR1 is SGDLS and CDR2 YYNGEE. The CDR3 sequence is 16 residues long. Each CDR3 protein gets one entry in TCRdb, which reprocessed the 5' RACE reads and gives no DNA. This repertoire comprises a few hundred thousand distinct CDR3 sequences; its ten largest clones make up 2% to 3%. As for this clonotype: The antigen is unknown.

The source of this sequence is a human donor with ulcerative colitis or Crohn's disease, or a healthy co-twin of an affected twin (not recorded which). Sequenced material: blood. The V gene is TRBV9, the J gene TRBJ2-2; TCRdb lists TRBD1, though no DNA is available to test this call. CDR3 sequence reads: CASSVGTGSNTGELFF.